This record looks at one TCR beta chain sequence and its context. Its antigen is not known. Systemic immunosuppression or a history of autoimmune disease excluded patients. This CDR3 region has 16 residues. J lost 1 base, V lost 1 base, and 3 bases had no gene match. Per the germline V gene, CDR1 is SEHNR and CDR2 is FQNEAQ (reference sequence). TCRdb keeps only in-frame clones here, not all; method: immunoSEQ multiplex PCR. The sample records about 67,000 clones, more than 75% being singletons. The data originate from a study of OX40 agonist ivuxolimab in advanced cancers. About the study: In three patients, partial responses were observed, one with hepatocellular carcinoma and two with cutaneous melanoma.

Study-wide points: Certain nonresponders likewise exhibited a low normalized T-cell clonal expansion. The antigens recognized by the expanded peripheral T cells, that is their antigen specificity, were not determined.

The chain couples TRBV7-9 to TRBJ2-2; 7 positions match TRBD1. The sample was CD4+ or CD8+ T cells sorted from blood, taken in a trial of the OX40 agonist ivuxolimab. The sequence was obtained from an adult with an advanced solid tumor such as melanoma, head and neck, liver or kidney cancer. DNA for the CDR3: TGTGCCAGCAGCTTAGACAGGGGCCGGAACACCGGGGAGCTGTTTTTT. It encodes CASSLDRGRNTGELFF.